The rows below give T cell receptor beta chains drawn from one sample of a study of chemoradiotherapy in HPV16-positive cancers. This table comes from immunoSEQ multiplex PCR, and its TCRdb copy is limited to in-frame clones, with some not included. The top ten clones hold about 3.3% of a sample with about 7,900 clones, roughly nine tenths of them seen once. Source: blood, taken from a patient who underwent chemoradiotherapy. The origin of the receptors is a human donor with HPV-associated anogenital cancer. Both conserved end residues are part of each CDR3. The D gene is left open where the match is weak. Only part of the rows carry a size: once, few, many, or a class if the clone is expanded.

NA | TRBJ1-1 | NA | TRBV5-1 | TGCGCCAGCAGCTCGACCCAGGGGCGGATTAACACTGAAGCTTTCTTT | CASSSTQGRINTEAFF
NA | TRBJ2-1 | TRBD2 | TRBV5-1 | TGCGCCAGCAGCAGTAAACCGGGACTAGCGGGAGGGAGTGAGCAGTTCTTC | CASSSKPGLAGGSEQFF
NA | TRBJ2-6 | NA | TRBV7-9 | TGTGCCAGCAGCTTTAGTCCCGGGATGTCCTCTGGGGCCAACGTCCTGACTTTC | CASSFSPGMSSGANVLTF
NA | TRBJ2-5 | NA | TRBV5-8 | TGTGCCAGCAGCTTGTTGGTAGCTAGGGAGACCCAGTACTTC | CASSLLVARETQYF
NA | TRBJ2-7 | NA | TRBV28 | TGTGCCAGCAGTGGCACCGGGACACTCTACGAGCAGTACTTC | CASSGTGTLYEQYF
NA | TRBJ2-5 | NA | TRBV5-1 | TGCGCCAGCAAAGTAGTCTCTGGGGGTCAAGAGACCCAGTACTTC | CASKVVSGGQETQYF
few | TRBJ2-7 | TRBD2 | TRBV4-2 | TGTGCCAGCAGCGGGAGGGCCTACGAGCAGTACTTC | CASSGRAYEQYF
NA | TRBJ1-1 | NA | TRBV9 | TGTGCCAGCAGCGTAAAGGGGGGGGAGGCTTTCTTT | CASSVKGGEAFF
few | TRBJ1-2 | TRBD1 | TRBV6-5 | TGTGCCAGCGGACGACAGGGAAGGGGCTACACCTTC | CASGRQGRGYTF
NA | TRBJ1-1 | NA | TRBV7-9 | TGTGCCAGCAGCTTATCCCTTAACACTGAAGCTTTCTTT | CASSLSLNTEAFF
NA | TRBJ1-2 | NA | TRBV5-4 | TGTGCCAGCAGCTTGGACAGGAGGGGGTACTATGGCTACACCTTC | CASSLDRRGYYGYTF
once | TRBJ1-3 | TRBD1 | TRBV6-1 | TGTGCCAGCAACCGACAGGGGGACACCATATATTTT | CASNRQGDTIYF
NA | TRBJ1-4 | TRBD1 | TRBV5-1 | TGCGCCAGCAGCGTCTTCCAGGGGGCTAAGGAAAAACTGTTTTTT | CASSVFQGAKEKLFF
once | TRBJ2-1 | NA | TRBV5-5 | TGTGCCAGCAGCTATACCGGGACGGCCTACAATGAGCAGTTCTTC | CASSYTGTAYNEQFF
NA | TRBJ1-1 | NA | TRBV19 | TGTGCCAGTACAGGGGTCCCTGAAGCTTTCTTT | CASTGVPEAFF
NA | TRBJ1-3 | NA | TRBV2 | TGTGCCAGCGAGGCGATCAGGGGACTCCTCTCTGGAAACACCATATATTTT | CASEAIRGLLSGNTIYF
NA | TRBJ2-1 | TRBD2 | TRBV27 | TGTGCCAGCACGTATGCGGGGGGGCCCCTCTACAATGAGCAGTTCTTC | CASTYAGGPLYNEQFF
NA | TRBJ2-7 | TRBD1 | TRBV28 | TGTGCCAGCAGTTTCGAAGGCAGGGGGCGCAACGAGCAGTACTTC | CASSFEGRGRNEQYF
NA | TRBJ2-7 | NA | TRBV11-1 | TGTGCCAGCAGCTCAAGAGGGTCCTACGAGCAGTACTTC | CASSSRGSYEQYF
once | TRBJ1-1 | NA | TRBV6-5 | TGTGCCAGCAGGGGACTGACGAACACTGAAGCTTTCTTT | CASRGLTNTEAFF
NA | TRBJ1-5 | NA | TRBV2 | TGTGCCAGCCATCTAAACGCCGGGGCAGGGCAGCCCCAGCATTTT | CASHLNAGAGQPQHF
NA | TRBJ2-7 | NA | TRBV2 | TGTGCCAGCAGTGAAGCGTTTTCGAGACAGAGCTACGAGCAGTACTTC | CASSEAFSRQSYEQYF
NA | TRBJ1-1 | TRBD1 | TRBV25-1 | TGTGCCAGCAGTGAAGACCCAAACAGGGGCACTGAAGCTTTCTTT | CASSEDPNRGTEAFF
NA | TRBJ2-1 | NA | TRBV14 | TGTGCCAGCAGCCAAGAGGGAAGCTCCTACAATGAGCAGTTCTTC | CASSQEGSSYNEQFF
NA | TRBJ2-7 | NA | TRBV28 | TGTGCCAGCAGTCCGGCCTGGGGGAGTACCTACGAGCAGTACTTC | CASSPAWGSTYEQYF
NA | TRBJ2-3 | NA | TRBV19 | TGTGCCAGTAGTCTGGACAGTCGCACAGATACGCAGTATTTT | CASSLDSRTDTQYF
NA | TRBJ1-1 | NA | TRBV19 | TGTGCCAGTAGTATGGTGAATCTTATGAACACTGAAGCTTTCTTT | CASSMVNLMNTEAFF